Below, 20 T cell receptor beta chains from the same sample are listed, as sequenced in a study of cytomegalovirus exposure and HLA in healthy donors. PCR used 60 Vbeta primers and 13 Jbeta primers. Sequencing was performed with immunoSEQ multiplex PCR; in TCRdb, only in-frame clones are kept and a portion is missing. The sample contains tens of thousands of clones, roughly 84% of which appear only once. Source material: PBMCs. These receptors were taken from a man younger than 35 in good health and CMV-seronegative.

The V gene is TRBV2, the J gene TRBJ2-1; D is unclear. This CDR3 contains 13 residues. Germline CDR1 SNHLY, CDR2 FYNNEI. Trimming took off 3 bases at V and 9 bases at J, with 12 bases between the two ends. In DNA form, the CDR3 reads TGTGCCAGCAGTGAGGCATTAGGCGGTGAGCAGTTCTTC. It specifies CASSEALGGEQFF.

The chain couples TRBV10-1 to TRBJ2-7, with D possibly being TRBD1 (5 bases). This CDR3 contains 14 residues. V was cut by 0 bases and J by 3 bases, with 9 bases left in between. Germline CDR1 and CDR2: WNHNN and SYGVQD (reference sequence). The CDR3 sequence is CASSESRQGYEQYF. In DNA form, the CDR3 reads TGCGCCAGCAGTGAGTCGAGGCAGGGCTACGAGCAGTACTTC.

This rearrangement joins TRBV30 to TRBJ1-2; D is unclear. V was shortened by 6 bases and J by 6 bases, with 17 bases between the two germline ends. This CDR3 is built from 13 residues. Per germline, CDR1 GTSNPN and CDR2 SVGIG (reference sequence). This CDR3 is CACTFAPQDGYTF. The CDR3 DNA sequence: TGTGCCTGCACCTTTGCCCCCCAGGATGGCTACACCTTC.

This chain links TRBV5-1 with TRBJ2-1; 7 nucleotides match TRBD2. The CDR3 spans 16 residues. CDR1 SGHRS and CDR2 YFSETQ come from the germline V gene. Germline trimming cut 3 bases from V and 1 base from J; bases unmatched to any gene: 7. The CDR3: CASSYTASGSYNEQFF. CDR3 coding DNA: TGCGCCAGCAGCTACACTGCTAGCGGTTCCTACAATGAGCAGTTCTTC.

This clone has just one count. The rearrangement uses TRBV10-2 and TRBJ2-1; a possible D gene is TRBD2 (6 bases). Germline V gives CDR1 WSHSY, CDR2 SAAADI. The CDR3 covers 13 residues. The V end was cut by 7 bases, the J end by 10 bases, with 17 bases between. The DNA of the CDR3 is TGCGCCAGCACATCGGGACTCATAAAAGAGCAGTTCTTC. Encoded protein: CASTSGLIKEQFF.

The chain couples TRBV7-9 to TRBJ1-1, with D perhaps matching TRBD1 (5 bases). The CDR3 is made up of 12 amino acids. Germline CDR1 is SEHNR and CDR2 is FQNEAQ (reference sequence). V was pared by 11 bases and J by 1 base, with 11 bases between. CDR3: CAGARGNTEAFF. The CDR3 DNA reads TGTGCCGGGGCACGTGGGAACACTGAAGCTTTCTTT. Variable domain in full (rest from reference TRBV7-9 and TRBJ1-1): DTGVSQNPRHKITKRGQNVTFRCDPISEHNRLYWYRQTLGQGPEFLTYFQNEAQLEKSRLLSDRFSAERPKGSFSTLEIQRTEQGDSAMYLCAGARGNTEAFFGQGTRLTVV.

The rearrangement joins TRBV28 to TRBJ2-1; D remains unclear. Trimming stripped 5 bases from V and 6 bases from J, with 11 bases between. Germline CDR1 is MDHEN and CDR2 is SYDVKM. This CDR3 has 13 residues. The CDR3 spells CASSTSGSNEQFF. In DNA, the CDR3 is TGTGCCAGCAGTACCTCAGGAAGCAATGAGCAGTTCTTC.

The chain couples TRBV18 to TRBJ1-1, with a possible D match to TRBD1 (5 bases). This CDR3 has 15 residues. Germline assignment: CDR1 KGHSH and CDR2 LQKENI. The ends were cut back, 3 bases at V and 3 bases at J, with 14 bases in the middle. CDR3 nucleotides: TGTGCCAGCTCACCCCCAGGACGGGGGGACACTGAAGCTTTCTTT. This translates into CASSPPGRGDTEAFF. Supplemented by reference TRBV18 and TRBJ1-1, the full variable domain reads NAGVMQNPRHLVRRRGQEARLRCSPMKGHSHVYWYRQLPEEGLKFMVYLQKENIIDESGMPKERFSAEFPKEGPSILRIQQVVRGDSAAYFCASSPPGRGDTEAFFGQGTRLTVV.

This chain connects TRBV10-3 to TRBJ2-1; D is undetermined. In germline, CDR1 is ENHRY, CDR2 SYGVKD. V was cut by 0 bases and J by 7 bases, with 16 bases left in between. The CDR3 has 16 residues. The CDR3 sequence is CAISESAPVRGNEQFF. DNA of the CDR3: TGTGCCATCAGTGAGTCGGCCCCAGTCCGTGGTAATGAGCAGTTCTTC.

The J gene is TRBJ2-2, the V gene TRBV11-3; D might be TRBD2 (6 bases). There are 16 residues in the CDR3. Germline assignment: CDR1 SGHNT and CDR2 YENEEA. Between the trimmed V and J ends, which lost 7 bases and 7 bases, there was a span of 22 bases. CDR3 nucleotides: TGTGCCAGCACCCAATCAGAAGGACTCGGGGGCGGGGAGCTGTTTTTT. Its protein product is CASTQSEGLGGGELFF.

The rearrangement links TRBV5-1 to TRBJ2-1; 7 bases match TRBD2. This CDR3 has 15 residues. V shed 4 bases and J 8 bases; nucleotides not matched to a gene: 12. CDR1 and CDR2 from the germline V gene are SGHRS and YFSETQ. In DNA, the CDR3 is TGCGCCAGCAGCCCTTTCATCGGGAGGACCCATGAGCAGTTCTTC. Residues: CASSPFIGRTHEQFF. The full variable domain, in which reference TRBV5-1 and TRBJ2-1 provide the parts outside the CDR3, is KAGVTQTPRYLIKTRGQQVTLSCSPISGHRSVSWYQQTPGQGLQFLFEYFSETQRNKGNFPGRFSGRQFSNSRSEMNVSTLELGDSALYLCASSPFIGRTHEQFFGPGTRLTVL.

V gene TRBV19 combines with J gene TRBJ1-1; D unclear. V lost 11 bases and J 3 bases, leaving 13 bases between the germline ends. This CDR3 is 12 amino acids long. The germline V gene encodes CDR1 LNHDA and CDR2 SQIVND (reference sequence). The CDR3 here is CASGAEYTEAFF. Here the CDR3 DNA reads TGTGCCTCGGGAGCTGAGTACACTGAAGCTTTCTTT. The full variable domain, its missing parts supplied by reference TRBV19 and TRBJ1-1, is DGGITQSPKYLFRKEGQNVTLSCEQNLNHDAMYWYRQDPGQGLRLIYYSQIVNDFQKGDIAEGYSVSREKKESFPLTVTSAQKNPTAFYLCASGAEYTEAFFGQGTRLTVV.

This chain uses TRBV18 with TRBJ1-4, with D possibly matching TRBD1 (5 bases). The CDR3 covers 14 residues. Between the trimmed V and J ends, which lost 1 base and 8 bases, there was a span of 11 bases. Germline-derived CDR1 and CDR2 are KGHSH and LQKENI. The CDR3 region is CASSPQAEGEKLFF. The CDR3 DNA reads TGTGCCAGCTCACCACAGGCGGAGGGGGAAAAACTGTTTTTT.

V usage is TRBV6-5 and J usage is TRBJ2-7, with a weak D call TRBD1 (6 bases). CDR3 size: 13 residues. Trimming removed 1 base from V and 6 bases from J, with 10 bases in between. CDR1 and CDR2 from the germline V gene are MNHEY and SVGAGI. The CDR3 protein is CASSYLTGSEQYF. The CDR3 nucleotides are TGTGCCAGCAGTTACTTAACAGGGTCCGAGCAGTACTTC.

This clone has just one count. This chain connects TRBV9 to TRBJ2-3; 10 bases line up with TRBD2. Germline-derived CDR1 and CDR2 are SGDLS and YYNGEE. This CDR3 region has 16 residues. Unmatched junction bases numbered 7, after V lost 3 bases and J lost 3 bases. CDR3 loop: CASSGLAGETTDTQYF. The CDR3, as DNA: TGTGCCAGCAGCGGCCTAGCGGGAGAGACGACAGATACGCAGTATTTT.

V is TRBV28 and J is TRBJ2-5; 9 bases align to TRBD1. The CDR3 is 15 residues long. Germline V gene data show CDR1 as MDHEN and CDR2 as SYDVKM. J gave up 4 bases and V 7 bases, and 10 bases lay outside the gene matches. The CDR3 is CASTTGGVRGETQYF. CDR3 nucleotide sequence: TGTGCCAGCACGACAGGGGGTGTACGTGGAGAGACCCAGTACTTC.

The DNA for the CDR3 is TGTGCCAGTAGGGAGGTAGCCGTTCCTTCCTACGAGCAGTACTTC. This translates into CASREVAVPSYEQYF. The chain couples TRBV19 to TRBJ2-7; a weak D match, TRBD2 (5 bases). The germline CDR1 and CDR2 sequences are LNHDA and SQIVND (reference sequence). Trimming removed 6 bases at V and 1 base at J, with 16 bases between. The CDR3 loop spans 15 amino acids.

The CDR3 loop is CASSFVAGGLNTEAFF. The CDR3 DNA is TGTGCCAGCAGTTTTGTGGCAGGGGGCTTGAACACTGAAGCTTTCTTT. The rearrangement uses TRBV28 and TRBJ1-1, with 8 bases aligning to TRBD1. Germline loops: CDR1 MDHEN, CDR2 SYDVKM. The CDR3 is 16 residues long. After removal of 3 bases from V and 0 bases from J, the junction contained 6 bases not matched to a gene. The entire variable domain, with the rest obtained from reference TRBV28 and TRBJ1-1, is as follows: DVKVTQSSRYLVKRTGEKVFLECVQDMDHENMFWYRQDPGLGLRLIYFSYDVKMKEKGDIPEGYSVSREKKERFSLILESASTNQTSMYLCASSFVAGGLNTEAFFGQGTRLTVV.

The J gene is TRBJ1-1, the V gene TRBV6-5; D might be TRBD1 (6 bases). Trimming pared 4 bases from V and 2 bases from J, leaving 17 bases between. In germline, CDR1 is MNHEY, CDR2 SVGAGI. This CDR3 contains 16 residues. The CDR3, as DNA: TGTGCCAGCAGTTTCAGGACAGTTAGTCTTAACACTGAAGCTTTCTTT. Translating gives CASSFRTVSLNTEAFF.

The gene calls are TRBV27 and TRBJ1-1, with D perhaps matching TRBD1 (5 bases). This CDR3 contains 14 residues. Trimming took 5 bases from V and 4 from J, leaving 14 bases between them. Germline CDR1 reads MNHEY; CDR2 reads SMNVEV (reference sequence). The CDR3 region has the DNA TGTGCCAGCAGTCTCGGCGTGGGGCTCACTGAAGCTTTCTTT. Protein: CASSLGVGLTEAFF.